The subject of this entry is one T cell receptor beta chain. Its specificity is unknown. This CDR3 contains 12 residues. Germline CDR1 and CDR2: MNHEY and SVGEGT. Trimming cost V 4 bases and J 7 bases, with 7 bases left between them. In each sample, at least 6.5 million PBMCs were isolated. These data come from a study of blood T cells in healthy people across ages. General observations from the study: Both naive CD4+ cell counts and diversity were greater in long-lived donors than in aged donors. The CMV status of each donor remained undetermined, and this could have confounded shifts in expanded clonotypes.

A second roughly 6 to 11 cycle PCR used barcoded and J-beta primers. Each cDNA was tagged by a template-switch adaptor containing 12 random nucleotides. MiXCR was run by TCRdb on the 5' RACE reads, yielding one entry per CDR3 protein. The table has hundreds of thousands of distinct CDR3 sequences, under 45% seen once. This sequence was found in a man aged 60 to 75 in good health. The chain couples TRBV6-2 or TRBV6-3 to TRBJ2-2; D uncertain. The specimen was blood. CDR3: CASSLTIGELFF. The CDR3 region has the DNA TGTGCCAGCAGTTTAACCATCGGGGAGCTGTTTTTT.